This entry is about one T cell receptor beta chain. This record belongs to a study of T cell clusters in autoimmune cytopenias. Each sample's input was approximately 0.25 ug genomic DNA, 40,000 or so genome equivalents. Germline V gives CDR1 MNHEY, CDR2 SVGAGI. The CDR3 runs 13 residues. TRB rearrangements were amplified by touch-down multiplex PCR with mixed TRB-A/B primers. TCRdb reprocessed the multiplex PCR reads and keeps a single row for each CDR3 protein, giving no DNA. The table for this sample gives about 15,000 distinct CDR3 sequences. These data were likewise used in another study, on T cell repertoires in aging, cancer and after chemotherapy. That work adds: These repertoire data do not allow conclusions about immunological memory after chemotherapy.

The sample consisted of peripheral blood. The chain couples TRBV6-5 to TRBJ2-6. The receptor's source is a human donor in good health. CDR3 protein: CASKKAGANVLTF.